Here is one TCR beta chain with its context. Its cognate antigen is unknown. A second PCR of about 7 to 11 cycles used a sample-barcoded 5' primer and a J-beta primer mix. TCRdb re-called the 5' RACE reads with MiXCR, one entry per CDR3 protein. The data hold approximately 730,000 distinct CDR3 sequences, with roughly 45% observed a single time. This specimen comes from a study of blood T cells in healthy people across ages. CDR1 is SGHAT and CDR2 is FQNNGV in the germline V gene. The CDR3 sequence is 15 residues long. V was clipped by 1 base and J by 6 bases; unmatched bases: 5. Study-level points and caveats: Among long-lived donors, naive CD4+ cells were more numerous and diversity higher than in aged donors. Reliance upon unsorted PBMCs precluded definitive naive versus antigen-experienced comparison. The fall in TCR beta diversity per million T cells was roughly linear with age.

The rearrangement uses TRBV11-2 and TRBJ2-5; 10 bases fit TRBD2. This TCR was sampled from a woman aged 60-75 years in good health. The sequenced material came from blood. This chain's CDR3 is CASSLGNSGGQTQYF. The CDR3 DNA follows: TGTGCCAGCAGCTTAGGGAATAGCGGGGGGCAGACCCAGTACTTC.